This T cell receptor beta chain was recorded in a study of cytomegalovirus exposure and HLA in healthy donors. Details on this clone: No antigen is known for it.

PCR employed 60 Vbeta and 13 Jbeta primers. Generated by immunoSEQ multiplex PCR, the TCRdb table keeps only in-frame clones and is missing some. This table holds approximately 120,000 clones, about three quarters found once. Whole-study results and caveats: Reports credit the classifier with highly specific, highly sensitive diagnosis of cytomegalovirus status. Within a later analysis, the majority of CMV-associated TCR beta chains appeared HLA-restricted.

The clonotype originates from a female donor in good health and CMV-seronegative. Sequencing was done on a sample of PBMCs.

In DNA, the CDR3 is TGTGCCAGCAGTCCGATCGGGGGGGAAGCTTTCTTT. Its protein product is CASSPIGGEAFF. The genes are TRBV28 and TRBJ1-1, with D possibly being TRBD1 (5 bases). Germline V gene sequence: CDR1 MDHEN, CDR2 SYDVKM. This CDR3 is 12 amino acids long. V lost 5 bases and J 8 bases, leaving 12 bases between the germline ends.